This T cell receptor (beta chain) derives from a study of blood T cell repertoires in COVID-19. Study-level background: The study drew acute and convalescent COVID-19 samples from the United States, Italy and Spain. In each case, the material was cDNA or gDNA derived from T cells, B-cell-depleted T cells, or PBMCs.

The CDR3 is 18 amino acids. Per germline, CDR1 MRHNA and CDR2 SNTAGT. Losses at the gene ends were 6 bases for V and 4 bases for J; bases not matched to a gene: 9. Clones were sequenced by immunoSEQ multiplex PCR, and TCRdb holds only the in-frame ones, with some missing. The sample records roughly 150,000 clones, approximately 90% being singletons. Sequencing was done on a sample of peripheral blood. The receptor's source is a man aged 45-65 years who had recovered from COVID-19. V usage is TRBV6-4 and J usage is TRBJ2-1, with 16 positions matching TRBD2. CDR3 sequence reads: CASSVGTSGGVGYNEQFF. Written as DNA, the CDR3 is TGTGCCAGCAGCGTCGGGACTAGCGGGGGGGTAGGTTACAATGAGCAGTTCTTC.